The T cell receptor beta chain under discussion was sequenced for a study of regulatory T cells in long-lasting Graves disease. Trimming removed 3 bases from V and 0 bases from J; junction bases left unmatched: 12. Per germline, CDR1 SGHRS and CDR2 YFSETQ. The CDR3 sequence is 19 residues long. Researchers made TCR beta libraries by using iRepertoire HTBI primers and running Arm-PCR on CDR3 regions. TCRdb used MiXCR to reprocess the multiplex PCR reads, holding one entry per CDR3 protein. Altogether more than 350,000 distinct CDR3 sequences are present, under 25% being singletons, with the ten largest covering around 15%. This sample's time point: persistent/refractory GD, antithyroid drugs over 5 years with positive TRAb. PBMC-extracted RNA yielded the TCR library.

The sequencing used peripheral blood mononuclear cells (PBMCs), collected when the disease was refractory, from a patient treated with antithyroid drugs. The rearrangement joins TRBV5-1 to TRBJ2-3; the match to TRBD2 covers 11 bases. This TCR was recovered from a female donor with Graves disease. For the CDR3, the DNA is TGCGCCAGCAGCTGGGCGCTAGCGGGAGGTCCCTACAGCACAGATACGCAGTATTTT. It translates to CASSWALAGGPYSTDTQYF.